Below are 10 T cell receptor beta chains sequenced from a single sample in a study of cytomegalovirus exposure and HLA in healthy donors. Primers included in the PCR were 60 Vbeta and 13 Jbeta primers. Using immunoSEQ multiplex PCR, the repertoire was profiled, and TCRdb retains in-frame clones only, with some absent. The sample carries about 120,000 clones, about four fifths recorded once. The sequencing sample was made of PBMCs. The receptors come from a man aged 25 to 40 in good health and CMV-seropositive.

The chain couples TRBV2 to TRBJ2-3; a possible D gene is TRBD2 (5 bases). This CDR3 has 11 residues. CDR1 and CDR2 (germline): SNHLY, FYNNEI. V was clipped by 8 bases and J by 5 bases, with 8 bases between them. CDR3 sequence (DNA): TGTGCCAGCGCGAGGGAAGATACGCAGTATTTT. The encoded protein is CASAREDTQYF.

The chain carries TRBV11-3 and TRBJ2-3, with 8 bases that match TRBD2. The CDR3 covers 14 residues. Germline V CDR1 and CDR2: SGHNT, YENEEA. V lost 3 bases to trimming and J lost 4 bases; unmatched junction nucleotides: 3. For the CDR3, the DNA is TGTGCCAGCAGCTTTAGCGGGATCCCAGATACGCAGTATTTT. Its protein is CASSFSGIPDTQYF.

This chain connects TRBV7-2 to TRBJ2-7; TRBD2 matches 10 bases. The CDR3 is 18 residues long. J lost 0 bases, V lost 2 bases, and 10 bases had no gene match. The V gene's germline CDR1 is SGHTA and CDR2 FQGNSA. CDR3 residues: CASSLYGNPSGSSYEQYF. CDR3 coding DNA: TGTGCCAGCAGCTTATACGGAAATCCTAGCGGGAGCTCCTACGAGCAGTACTTC.

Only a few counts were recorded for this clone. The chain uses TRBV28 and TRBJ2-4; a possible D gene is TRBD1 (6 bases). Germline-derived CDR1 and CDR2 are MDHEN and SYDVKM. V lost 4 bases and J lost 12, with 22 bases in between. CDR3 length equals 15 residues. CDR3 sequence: CASSSQKTGADSQYF. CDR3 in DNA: TGTGCCAGCAGTTCCCAAAAGACAGGTGCGGACAGTCAGTACTTC.

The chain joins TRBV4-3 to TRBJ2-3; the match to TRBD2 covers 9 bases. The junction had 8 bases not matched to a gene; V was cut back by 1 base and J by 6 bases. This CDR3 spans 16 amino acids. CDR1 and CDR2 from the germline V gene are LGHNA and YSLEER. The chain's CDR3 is CASSQVFAGGADTQYF. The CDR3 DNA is TGCGCCAGCAGCCAAGTTTTCGCGGGAGGGGCTGATACGCAGTATTTT.

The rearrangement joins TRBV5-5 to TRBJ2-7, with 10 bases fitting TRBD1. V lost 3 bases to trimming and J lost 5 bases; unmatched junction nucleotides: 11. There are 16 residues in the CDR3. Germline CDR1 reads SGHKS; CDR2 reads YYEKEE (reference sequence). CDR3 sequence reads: CASSSNAGTGEDEQYF. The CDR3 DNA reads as TGTGCCAGCAGCTCTAATGCCGGGACAGGGGAGGACGAGCAGTACTTC.

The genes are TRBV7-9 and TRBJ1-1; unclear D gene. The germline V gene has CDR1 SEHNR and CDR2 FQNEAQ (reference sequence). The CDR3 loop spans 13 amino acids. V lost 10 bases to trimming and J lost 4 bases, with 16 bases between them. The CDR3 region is CATLALVGTEAFF. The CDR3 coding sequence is TGTGCCACCCTAGCTTTGGTTGGCACTGAAGCTTTCTTT. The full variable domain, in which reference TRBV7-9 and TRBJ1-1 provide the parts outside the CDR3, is DTGVSQNPRHKITKRGQNVTFRCDPISEHNRLYWYRQTLGQGPEFLTYFQNEAQLEKSRLLSDRFSAERPKGSFSTLEIQRTEQGDSAMYLCATLALVGTEAFFGQGTRLTVV.

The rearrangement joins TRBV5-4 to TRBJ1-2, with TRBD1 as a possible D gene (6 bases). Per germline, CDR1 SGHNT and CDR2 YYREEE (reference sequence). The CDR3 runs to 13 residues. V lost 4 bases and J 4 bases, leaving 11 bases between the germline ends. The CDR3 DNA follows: TGTGCCAGCAGCGTAAAACAGGGCTATGGCTACACCTTC. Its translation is CASSVKQGYGYTF.

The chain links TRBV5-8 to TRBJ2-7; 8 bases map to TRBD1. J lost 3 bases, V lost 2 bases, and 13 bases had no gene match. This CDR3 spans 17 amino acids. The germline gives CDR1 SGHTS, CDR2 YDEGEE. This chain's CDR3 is CASSFGGRRGQGYEQYF. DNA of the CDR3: TGTGCCAGCAGCTTTGGAGGCCGCCGCGGACAGGGCTACGAGCAGTACTTC.

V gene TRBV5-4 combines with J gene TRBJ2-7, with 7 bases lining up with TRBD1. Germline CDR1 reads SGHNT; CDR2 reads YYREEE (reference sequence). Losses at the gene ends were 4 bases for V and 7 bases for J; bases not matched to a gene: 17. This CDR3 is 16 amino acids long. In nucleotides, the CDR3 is TGTGCCAGCAGCCTGCCGCACCTAGAGGGGGCCGGGGAGCAGTACTTC. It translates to CASSLPHLEGAGEQYF.